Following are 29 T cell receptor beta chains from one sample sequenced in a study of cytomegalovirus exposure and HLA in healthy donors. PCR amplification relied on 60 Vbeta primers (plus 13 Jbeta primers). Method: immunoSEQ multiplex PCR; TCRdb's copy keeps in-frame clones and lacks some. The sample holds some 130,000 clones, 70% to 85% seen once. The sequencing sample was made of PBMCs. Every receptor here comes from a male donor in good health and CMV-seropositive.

CDR3: CASSRGTNEKLFF. CDR3 in DNA: TGTGCCAGCAGCCGGGGGACTAATGAAAAACTGTTTTTT. The chain couples TRBV6-1 to TRBJ1-4; D might be TRBD1 (5 bases). V was trimmed by 6 bases and J by 2 bases, leaving 7 bases between them. Germline V CDR1 and CDR2: MNHNS, SASEGT. This CDR3 spans 13 amino acids.

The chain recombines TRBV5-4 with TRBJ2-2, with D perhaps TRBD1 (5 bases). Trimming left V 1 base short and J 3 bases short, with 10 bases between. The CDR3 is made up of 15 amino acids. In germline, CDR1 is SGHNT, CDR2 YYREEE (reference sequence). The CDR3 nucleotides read TGTGCCAGCAGCTTGCTTCAGGGCGACACCGGGGAGCTGTTTTTT. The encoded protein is CASSLLQGDTGELFF.

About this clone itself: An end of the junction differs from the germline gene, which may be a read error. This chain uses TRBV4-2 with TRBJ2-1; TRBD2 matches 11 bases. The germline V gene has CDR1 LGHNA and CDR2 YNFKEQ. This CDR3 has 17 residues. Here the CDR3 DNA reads TGTGCCGGCAGCCAGGGTGATTTAGCGGGGGGGCTGAATGAGCAGTTCTTC. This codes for CAGSQGDLAGGLNEQFF.

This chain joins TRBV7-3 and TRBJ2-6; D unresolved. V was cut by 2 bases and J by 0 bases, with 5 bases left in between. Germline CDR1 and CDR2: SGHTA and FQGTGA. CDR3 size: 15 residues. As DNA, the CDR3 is TGTGCCAGCAGCTTAGCAGTCTCTGGGGCCAACGTCCTGACTTTC. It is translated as CASSLAVSGANVLTF.

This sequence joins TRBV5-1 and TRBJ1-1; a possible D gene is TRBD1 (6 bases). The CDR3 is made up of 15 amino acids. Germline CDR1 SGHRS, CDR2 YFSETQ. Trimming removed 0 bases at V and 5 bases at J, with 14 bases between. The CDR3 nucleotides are TGCGCCAGCAGCTTGGTTTCACAGGGTGGGACTGAAGCTTTCTTT. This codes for CASSLVSQGGTEAFF.

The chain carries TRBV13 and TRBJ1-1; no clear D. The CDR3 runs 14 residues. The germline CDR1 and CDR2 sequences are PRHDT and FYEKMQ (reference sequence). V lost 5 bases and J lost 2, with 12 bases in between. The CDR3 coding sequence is TGTGCCAGCAGCCCCCGGAGGACCAACACTGAAGCTTTCTTT. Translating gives CASSPRRTNTEAFF.

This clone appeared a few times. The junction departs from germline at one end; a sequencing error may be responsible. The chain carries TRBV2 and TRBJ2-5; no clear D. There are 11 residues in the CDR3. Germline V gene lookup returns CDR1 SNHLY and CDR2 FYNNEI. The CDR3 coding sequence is TGTGCCAGCAGCTACCACGAGACCCAGTACTTC. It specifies CASSYHETQYF. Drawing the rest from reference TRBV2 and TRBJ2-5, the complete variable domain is EPEVTQTPSHQVTQMGQEVILRCVPISNHLYFYWYRQILGQKVEFLVSFYNNEISEKSEIFDDQFSVERPDGSNFTLKIRSTKLEDSAMYFCASSYHETQYFGPGTRLLVL.

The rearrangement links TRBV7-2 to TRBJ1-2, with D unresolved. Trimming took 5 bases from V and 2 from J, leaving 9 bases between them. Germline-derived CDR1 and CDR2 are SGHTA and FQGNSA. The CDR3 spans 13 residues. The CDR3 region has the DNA TGTGCCAGCAGCCGCGACAAGAACTATGGCTACACCTTC. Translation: CASSRDKNYGYTF.

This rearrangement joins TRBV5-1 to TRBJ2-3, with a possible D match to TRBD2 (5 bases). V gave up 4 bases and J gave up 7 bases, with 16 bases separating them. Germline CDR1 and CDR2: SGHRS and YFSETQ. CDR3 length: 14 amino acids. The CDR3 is CASSPGSPGYTQYF. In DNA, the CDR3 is TGCGCCAGCAGCCCGGGATCACCAGGCTATACGCAGTATTTT. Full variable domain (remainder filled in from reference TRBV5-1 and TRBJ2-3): KAGVTQTPRYLIKTRGQQVTLSCSPISGHRSVSWYQQTPGQGLQFLFEYFSETQRNKGNFPGRFSGRQFSNSRSEMNVSTLELGDSALYLCASSPGSPGYTQYFGPGTRLTVL.

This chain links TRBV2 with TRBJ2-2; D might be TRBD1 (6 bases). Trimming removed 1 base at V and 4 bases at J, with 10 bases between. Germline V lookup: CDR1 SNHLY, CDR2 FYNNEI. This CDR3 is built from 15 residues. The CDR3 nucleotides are TGTGCCAGCAGTGAAGGGACAGAGGGCACCGGGGAGCTGTTTTTT. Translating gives CASSEGTEGTGELFF.

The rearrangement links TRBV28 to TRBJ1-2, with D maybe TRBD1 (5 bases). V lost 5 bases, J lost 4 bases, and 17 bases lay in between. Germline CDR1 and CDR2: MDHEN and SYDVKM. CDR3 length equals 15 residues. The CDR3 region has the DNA TGTGCCAGCAGTCCATTTCCCCAGGGAATCTATGGCTACACCTTC. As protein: CASSPFPQGIYGYTF.

The CDR3, as DNA: TGCGCCAGCAGCGTAGGACTAGCGGGTGGTGCAGATACGCAGTATTTT. Translating it yields CASSVGLAGGADTQYF. V gene TRBV5-1 combines with J gene TRBJ2-3; 11 positions match TRBD2. CDR3 length equals 16 residues. V was clipped by 4 bases and J by 4 bases; unmatched bases: 8. Germline V lookup: CDR1 SGHRS, CDR2 YFSETQ.

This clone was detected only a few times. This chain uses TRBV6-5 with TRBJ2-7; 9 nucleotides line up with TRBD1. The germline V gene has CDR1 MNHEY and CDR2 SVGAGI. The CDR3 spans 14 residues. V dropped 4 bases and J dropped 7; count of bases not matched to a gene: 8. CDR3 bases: TGTGCCAGCAGTTTGCCGGGACAGGGTAAAGAGCAGTACTTC. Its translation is CASSLPGQGKEQYF.

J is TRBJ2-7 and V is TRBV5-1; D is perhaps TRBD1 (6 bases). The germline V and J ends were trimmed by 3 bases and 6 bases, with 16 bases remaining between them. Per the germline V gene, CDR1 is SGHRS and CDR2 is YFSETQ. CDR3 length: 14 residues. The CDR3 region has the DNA TGCGCCAGCAGCTCGGACAGCCCGAAGGTCGAGCAGTACTTC. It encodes CASSSDSPKVEQYF.

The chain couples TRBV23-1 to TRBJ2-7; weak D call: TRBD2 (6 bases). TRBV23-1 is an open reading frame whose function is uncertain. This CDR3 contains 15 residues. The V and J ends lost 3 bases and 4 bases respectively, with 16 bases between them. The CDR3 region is CASSHSLGGGYEQYF. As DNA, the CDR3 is TGCGCCAGCAGTCATTCCTTGGGGGGTGGGTACGAGCAGTACTTC.

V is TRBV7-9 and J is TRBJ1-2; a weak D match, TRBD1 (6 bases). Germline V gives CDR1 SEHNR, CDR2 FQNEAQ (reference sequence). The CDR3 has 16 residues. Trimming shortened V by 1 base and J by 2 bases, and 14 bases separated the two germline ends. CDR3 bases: TGTGCCAGCAGCTTAGGTGGGACACCGTCCAACTATGGCTACACCTTC. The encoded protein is CASSLGGTPSNYGYTF.

CDR3 amino acids: CATNLRDRVLVTEAFF. The CDR3 DNA follows: TGTGCCACCAACTTAAGGGACAGGGTATTGGTCACTGAAGCTTTCTTT. The chain uses TRBV28 and TRBJ1-1; TRBD1 matches at 9 bases. Germline V lookup: CDR1 MDHEN, CDR2 SYDVKM. The CDR3 extends over 16 amino acids. Unmatched junction bases numbered 16, after V lost 10 bases and J lost 4 bases.

In DNA, the CDR3 is TGCGCCAGCAGCTTACGAGGGGGTGAAAAACTGTTTTTT. Translated, it gives CASSLRGGEKLFF. This chain connects TRBV5-1 to TRBJ1-4, with a tentative D call TRBD1 (6 bases). Trimming stripped 2 bases from V and 7 bases from J, with 9 bases between. This CDR3 region has 13 residues. The germline CDR1 and CDR2 sequences are SGHRS and YFSETQ. The full variable domain, its missing parts supplied by reference TRBV5-1 and TRBJ1-4, is KAGVTQTPRYLIKTRGQQVTLSCSPISGHRSVSWYQQTPGQGLQFLFEYFSETQRNKGNFPGRFSGRQFSNSRSEMNVSTLELGDSALYLCASSLRGGEKLFFGSGTQLSVL.

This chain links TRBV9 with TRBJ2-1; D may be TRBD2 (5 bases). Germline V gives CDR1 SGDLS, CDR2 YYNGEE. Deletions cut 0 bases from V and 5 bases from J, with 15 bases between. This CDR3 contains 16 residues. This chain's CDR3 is CASSVAAGLLNNEQFF. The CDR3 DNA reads TGTGCCAGCAGCGTAGCGGCTGGACTCCTGAACAATGAGCAGTTCTTC.

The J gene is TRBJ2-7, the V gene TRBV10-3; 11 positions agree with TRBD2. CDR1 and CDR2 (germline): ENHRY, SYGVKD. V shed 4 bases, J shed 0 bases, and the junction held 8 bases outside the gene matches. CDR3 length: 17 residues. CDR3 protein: CAISVGSGGGPSYEQYF. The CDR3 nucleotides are TGTGCCATCAGTGTTGGTAGCGGGGGGGGCCCCTCCTACGAGCAGTACTTC.

CDR3 DNA sequence: TGTGCCAGCAGTTACCCGGAGGGCAGTGGGAATCAGCCCCAGCATTTT. It encodes CASSYPEGSGNQPQHF. This chain connects TRBV6-6 to TRBJ1-5; D gene uncertain. Germline loops: CDR1 MNHNY, CDR2 SVGAGI (reference sequence). The CDR3 totals 16 residues. V gave up 2 bases and J gave up 4 bases, with 15 bases separating them.

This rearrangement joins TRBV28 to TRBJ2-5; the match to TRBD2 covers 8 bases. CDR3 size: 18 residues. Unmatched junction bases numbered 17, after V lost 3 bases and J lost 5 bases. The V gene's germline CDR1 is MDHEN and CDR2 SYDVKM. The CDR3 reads CASSLPQGSGGLGETQYF. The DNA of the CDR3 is TGTGCCAGCAGTTTGCCCCAGGGGAGCGGGGGATTGGGGGAGACCCAGTACTTC.

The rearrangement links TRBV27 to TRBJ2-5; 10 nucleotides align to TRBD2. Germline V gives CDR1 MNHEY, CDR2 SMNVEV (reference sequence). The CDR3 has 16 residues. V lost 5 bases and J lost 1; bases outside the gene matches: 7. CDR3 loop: CASSRWTSGLQETQYF. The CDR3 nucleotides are TGTGCCAGCAGTCGCTGGACTAGCGGACTCCAAGAGACCCAGTACTTC.

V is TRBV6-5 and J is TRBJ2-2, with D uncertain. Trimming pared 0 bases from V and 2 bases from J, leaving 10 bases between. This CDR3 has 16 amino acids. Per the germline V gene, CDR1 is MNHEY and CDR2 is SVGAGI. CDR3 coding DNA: TGTGCCAGCAGTTACTCGATGGGCCCAAACACCGGGGAGCTGTTTTTT. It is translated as CASSYSMGPNTGELFF.

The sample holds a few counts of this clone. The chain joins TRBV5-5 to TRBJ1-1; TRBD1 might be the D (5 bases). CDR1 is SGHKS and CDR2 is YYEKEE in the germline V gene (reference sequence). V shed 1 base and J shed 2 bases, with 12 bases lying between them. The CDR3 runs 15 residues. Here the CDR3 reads CASSLRIRVNTEAFF. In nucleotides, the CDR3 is TGTGCCAGCAGCTTGAGAATCAGGGTCAACACTGAAGCTTTCTTT. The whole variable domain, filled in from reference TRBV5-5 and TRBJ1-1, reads DAGVTQSPTHLIKTRGQQVTLRCSPISGHKSVSWYQQVLGQGPQFIFQYYEKEERGRGNFPDRFSARQFPNYSSELNVNALLLGDSALYLCASSLRIRVNTEAFFGQGTRLTVV.

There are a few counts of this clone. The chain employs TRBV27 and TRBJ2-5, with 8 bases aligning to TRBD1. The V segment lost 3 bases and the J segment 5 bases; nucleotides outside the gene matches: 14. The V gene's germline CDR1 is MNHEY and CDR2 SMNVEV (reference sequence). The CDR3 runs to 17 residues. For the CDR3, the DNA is TGTGCCAGCAGTTTGACACATACCGGGACAGGATGGGAGACCCAGTACTTC. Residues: CASSLTHTGTGWETQYF.

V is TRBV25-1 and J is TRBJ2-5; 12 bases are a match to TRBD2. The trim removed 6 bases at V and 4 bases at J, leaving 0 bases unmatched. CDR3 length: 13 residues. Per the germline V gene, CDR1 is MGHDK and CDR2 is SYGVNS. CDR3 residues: CASRLAGGETQYF. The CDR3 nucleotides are TGTGCCAGCAGACTAGCGGGGGGAGAGACCCAGTACTTC.

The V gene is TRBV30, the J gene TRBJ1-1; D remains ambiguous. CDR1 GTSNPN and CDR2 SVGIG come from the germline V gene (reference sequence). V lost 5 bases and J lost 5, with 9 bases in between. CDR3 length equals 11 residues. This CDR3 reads CAWLRVTEAFF. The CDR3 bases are TGTGCCTGGTTGAGGGTTACTGAAGCTTTCTTT.

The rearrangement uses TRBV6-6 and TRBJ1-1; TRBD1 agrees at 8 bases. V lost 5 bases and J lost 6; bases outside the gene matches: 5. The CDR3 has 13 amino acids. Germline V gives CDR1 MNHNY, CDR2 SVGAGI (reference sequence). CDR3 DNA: TGTGCCAGCAGTCTGACAGGGGTGGCTGAAGCTTTCTTT. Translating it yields CASSLTGVAEAFF.